The rows below give T cell receptor beta chains drawn from one sample of a study of shared clonotypes between healthy human individuals. Sequenced by immunoSEQ multiplex PCR; TCRdb stores in-frame clones only, minus some. The table has some 2,500,000 clones, approximately 93% seen once. Sequenced input: naive CD4+ T cells from PBMCs. The receptors shown here come from a man aged 18 to 29 in good health. Some clones in this sample may be carry-over from other donors' samples. CDR3s include the opening cysteine and the closing phenylalanine or tryptophan. The D gene is left open where the match is weak. Size values are once, few and many counts, or a class for expanded clones, and some rows have none.

clone_size: -; j_call: TRBJ2-7; d_call: TRBD2; v_call: TRBV5-1; cdr3_nt: TGCGCCAGCAGCTTAATAACGGGCCCCGGGACTAGCACCCACGAGCAGTACTTC; cdr3_aa: CASSLITGPGTSTHEQYF
clone_size: -; j_call: TRBJ2-1; d_call: TRBD2; v_call: TRBV6-5; cdr3_nt: TGTGCCAGCAGCCCACTAGCGGGAGGCTACAATGAGCAGTTCTTC; cdr3_aa: CASSPLAGGYNEQFF
clone_size: -; j_call: TRBJ1-5; d_call: -; v_call: TRBV28; cdr3_nt: TGTGCCAGCAGTTTGAGACGGATCAATCAGCCCCAGCATTTT; cdr3_aa: CASSLRRINQPQHF
clone_size: -; j_call: TRBJ2-7; d_call: TRBD2; v_call: TRBV5-1; cdr3_nt: TGCGCCAGCACCTACGAAGGCGGGAGCTCTTATCACGAGCAGTACTTC; cdr3_aa: CASTYEGGSSYHEQYF
clone_size: few; j_call: TRBJ1-1; d_call: -; v_call: TRBV5-4; cdr3_nt: TGTGCCAGCAGTCGAAACACTGAAGCTTTCTTT; cdr3_aa: CASSRNTEAFF
clone_size: few; j_call: TRBJ2-1; d_call: -; v_call: TRBV2; cdr3_nt: TGTGCCAGCAGTGAAGACGGCGGGAATATGGATGAGCAGTTCTTC; cdr3_aa: CASSEDGGNMDEQFF
clone_size: -; j_call: TRBJ2-1; d_call: -; v_call: TRBV6-5; cdr3_nt: TGTGCCAGCCGGCCCGGACTATACGAGGGAGAGCAGTTCTTC; cdr3_aa: CASRPGLYEGEQFF
clone_size: -; j_call: TRBJ1-4; d_call: TRBD1; v_call: TRBV19; cdr3_nt: TGTGCCAGCGGTAACAGGGGGGGAACAACTAATGAAAAACTGTTTTTT; cdr3_aa: CASGNRGGTTNEKLFF
clone_size: once; j_call: TRBJ2-7; d_call: TRBD1; v_call: TRBV7-8; cdr3_nt: TGTGCCAGCAGCCGGGACAGGGGGCGTGAGCAGTACTTC; cdr3_aa: CASSRDRGREQYF
clone_size: -; j_call: TRBJ1-3; d_call: -; v_call: TRBV9; cdr3_nt: TGTGCCCCCCTAACGAGTGTTGGAAACACCATATATTTT; cdr3_aa: CAPLTSVGNTIYF
clone_size: -; j_call: TRBJ2-1; d_call: -; v_call: TRBV5-1; cdr3_nt: TGCGCCAGCAGCCAAGGACAGTCCTACAATGAGCAGTTCTTC; cdr3_aa: CASSQGQSYNEQFF
clone_size: -; j_call: TRBJ1-3; d_call: -; v_call: TRBV19; cdr3_nt: TGTGCCAGCATCTCGCAGGGCCACTCTGGAAACACCATATATTTT; cdr3_aa: CASISQGHSGNTIYF
clone_size: -; j_call: TRBJ2-7; d_call: -; v_call: TRBV5-1; cdr3_nt: TGCGCCAGCAGCTCGGGACTCCTGACCTACGAGCAGTACTTC; cdr3_aa: CASSSGLLTYEQYF
clone_size: -; j_call: TRBJ2-2; d_call: -; v_call: TRBV5-4; cdr3_nt: TGTGCCAGCAGCTTTTTGACAGATAACACCGGGGAGCTGTTTTTT; cdr3_aa: CASSFLTDNTGELFF
clone_size: -; j_call: TRBJ2-2; d_call: TRBD1; v_call: TRBV30; cdr3_nt: TGTGCCTGGGGGCCCAGGGACAGTGGGGCCGGGGAGCTGTTTTTT; cdr3_aa: CAWGPRDSGAGELFF
clone_size: -; j_call: TRBJ2-7; d_call: -; v_call: TRBV5-1; cdr3_nt: TGCGCCAGCAGCTTGACCATGGGGGAGCAGTACTTC; cdr3_aa: CASSLTMGEQYF
clone_size: -; j_call: TRBJ2-6; d_call: -; v_call: TRBV6-6; cdr3_nt: TGTGCCAGCACGGTTCCGGGGGCGCCTGGGGCCAACGTCCTGACTTTC; cdr3_aa: CASTVPGAPGANVLTF
clone_size: -; j_call: TRBJ1-4; d_call: -; v_call: TRBV7-9; cdr3_nt: TGTGCCAGCAGCCCCATGACAGTGGCTAATGAAAAACTGTTTTTT; cdr3_aa: CASSPMTVANEKLFF
clone_size: -; j_call: TRBJ2-7; d_call: -; v_call: TRBV11-2; cdr3_nt: TGTGCCAGCAGCTTCGACCGGGACGCCTGGGGCGAGCAGTACTTC; cdr3_aa: CASSFDRDAWGEQYF
clone_size: -; j_call: TRBJ2-7; d_call: TRBD1; v_call: TRBV7-6; cdr3_nt: TGTGCCAGCAGCAAAACCGGGACAGGGGCGTACGAGCAGTACTTC; cdr3_aa: CASSKTGTGAYEQYF
clone_size: -; j_call: TRBJ1-2; d_call: -; v_call: TRBV9; cdr3_nt: TGTGCCAGCAGCAGAGGCAGGGTGGCGTTTGGCTACACCTTC; cdr3_aa: CASSRGRVAFGYTF
clone_size: -; j_call: TRBJ1-1; d_call: TRBD1; v_call: TRBV5-6; cdr3_nt: TGTGCCAGCAGGGAACTCGCGCAGGGGGAGAACACTGAAGCTTTCTTT; cdr3_aa: CASRELAQGENTEAFF
clone_size: -; j_call: TRBJ1-3; d_call: TRBD1; v_call: TRBV28; cdr3_nt: TGTGCCAGCAGTCAAGACAGGGCCTCATACCCTGGAAACACCATATATTTT; cdr3_aa: CASSQDRASYPGNTIYF
clone_size: -; j_call: TRBJ2-3; d_call: -; v_call: TRBV10-3; cdr3_nt: TGTGCCATCAGTGGGTCTGGAAGCACAGATACGCAGTATTTT; cdr3_aa: CAISGSGSTDTQYF
clone_size: -; j_call: TRBJ1-2; d_call: -; v_call: TRBV7-3; cdr3_nt: TGTGCCAGCAGCCTCAATAGAGACGGCATCTATGGCTACACCTTC; cdr3_aa: CASSLNRDGIYGYTF
clone_size: -; j_call: TRBJ1-4; d_call: -; v_call: TRBV2; cdr3_nt: TGTGCCAGCACCAAAGGGACGCCAGTCGAAAAACTGTTTTTT; cdr3_aa: CASTKGTPVEKLFF
clone_size: -; j_call: TRBJ2-1; d_call: TRBD1; v_call: TRBV5-1; cdr3_nt: TGCGCCAGCAGCGCCGGGACAGGGGACATCTCCTACAATGAGCAGTTCTTC; cdr3_aa: CASSAGTGDISYNEQFF
clone_size: -; j_call: TRBJ2-7; d_call: TRBD2; v_call: TRBV4-1; cdr3_nt: TGCGCCAGCAGCCTCCGGGTAGCGGGAGGGCTAGTCGACTCCTACGAGCAGTACTTC; cdr3_aa: CASSLRVAGGLVDSYEQYF